This TCR beta chain derives from a study of blood T cell repertoires in COVID-19. The wider study: T cells, B-cell-depleted T cells, or PBMCs supplied cDNA or gDNA.

Trimming cost V 7 bases and J 2 bases, with 12 bases left between them. The length of the CDR3 is 14 residues. From germline, CDR1 is SNHLY and CDR2 FYNNEI. In the original processing: It was from reference gene primer amplification that nucleated cell counts were estimated. Only in-frame clones appear in the TCRdb table, and some are missing; sequencing was by immunoSEQ multiplex PCR. D and trimming were read from the DNA, whereas the V and J calls and clone size are those reported in that table. The sample includes more than 95,000 clones, more than 75% of them seen just once. This clonotype originated in a man aged 45 to 65 with acute or convalescent COVID-19. Sequenced material: peripheral blood. This sequence joins TRBV2 and TRBJ1-5; unclear D gene. For the CDR3, the DNA is TGTGCCAGCAATCCCCGGTCCGGCAATCAGCCCCAGCATTTT. Protein: CASNPRSGNQPQHF.